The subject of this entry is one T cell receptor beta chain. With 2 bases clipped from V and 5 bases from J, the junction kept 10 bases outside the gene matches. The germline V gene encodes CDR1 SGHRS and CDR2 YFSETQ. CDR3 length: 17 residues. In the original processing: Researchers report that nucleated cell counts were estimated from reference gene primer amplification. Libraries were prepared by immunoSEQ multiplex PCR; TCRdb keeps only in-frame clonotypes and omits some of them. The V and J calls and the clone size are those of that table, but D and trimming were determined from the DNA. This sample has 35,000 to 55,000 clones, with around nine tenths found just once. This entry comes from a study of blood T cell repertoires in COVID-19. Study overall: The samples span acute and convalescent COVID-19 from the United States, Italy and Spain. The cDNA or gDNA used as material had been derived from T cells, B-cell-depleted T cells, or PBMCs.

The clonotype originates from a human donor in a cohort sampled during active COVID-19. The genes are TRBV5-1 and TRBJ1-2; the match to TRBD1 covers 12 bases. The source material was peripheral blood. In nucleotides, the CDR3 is TGCGCCAGCAGCTTTACCCCCGCGGGACAGGGGGCTTATGGCTACACCTTC. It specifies CASSFTPAGQGAYGYTF.